The 15 T cell receptor beta chains presented below share a single source sample, sequenced in a study of tumor and adjacent non-tumor tissue in lung cancer. The template was RNA from unsorted bulk tissue. More than 3 cm separated this lung sample from the edge of the tumor. The library came from three nested PCR rounds adapted from ARM-PCR protocols. A single record per CDR3 protein comes from TCRdb applying MiXCR to the multiplex PCR reads. The sample has 81,000 or so distinct CDR3 sequences; roughly 80% are singletons. Sequencing was carried out using distant non-tumor lung tissue. The source is a man aged 55 to 69 with non-small cell lung cancer.

This clonotype showed up just a few times. A junction end diverges from the germline sequence, so it may reflect a read error. The rearrangement joins TRBV6-4 to TRBJ2-3; D is unresolved. There are 13 residues in the CDR3. The germline V gene has CDR1 MRHNA and CDR2 SNTAGT. DNA of the CDR3: TGTACCAGCAGTGACTCCAGCACAGATACGCAATATTTT. It specifies CTSSDSSTDTQYF.

The V and J genes are TRBV11-3 and TRBJ2-7, with D perhaps matching TRBD1 or TRBD2 (6 bases each). Per the germline V gene, CDR1 is SGHNT and CDR2 is YENEEA. CDR3 length: 15 residues. The V and J ends lost 6 bases and 9 bases respectively, with 24 bases between them. The CDR3 sequence: CASRKGGGRANGQYF. The CDR3 DNA is TGTGCCAGCAGGAAGGGGGGTGGTAGGGCCAACGGGCAGTACTTC. Combining the CDR3 with reference TRBV11-3 and TRBJ2-7 gives the whole variable domain EAGVVQSPRYKIIEKKQPVAFWCNPISGHNTLYWYLQNLGQGPELLIRYENEEAVDDSQLPKDRFSAERLKGVDSTLKIQPAELGDSAVYLCASRKGGGRANGQYFGPGTRLTVT.

Of note for this clonotype: One junction end disagrees with the germline gene, perhaps due to a read error. V is TRBV11-2 and J is TRBJ2-5; D ambiguous. Germline loops: CDR1 SGHAT, CDR2 FQNNGV. The CDR3 runs to 12 residues. The CDR3 reads CASSPKGKTQYF. In nucleotides, the CDR3 is TGTGCCAGCAGCCCGAAAGGGAAGACCCAATACTTC. Full variable domain (outside the CDR3, taken from reference TRBV11-2 and TRBJ2-5): EAGVAQSPRYKIIEKRQSVAFWCNPISGHATLYWYQQILGQGPKLLIQFQNNGVVDDSQLPKDRFSAERLKGVDSTLKIQPAKLEDSAVYLCASSPKGKTQYFGPGTRLLVL.

As regards this clonotype: The junction shows a germline mismatch at one end, possibly a read error. The rearrangement uses TRBV6-2 or TRBV6-3 and TRBJ1-2; D perhaps matches TRBD1 (6 bases). The germline gives CDR1 MNHEY, CDR2 SVGEGT. This CDR3 comprises 15 residues. The CDR3 loop is CTSSDPGSGDRGYTF. The DNA for the CDR3 is TGTACCAGCAGTGACCCCGGGTCAGGGGACCGGGGCTACACCTTC.

About this clonotype itself: A read error may account for a junction end that differs from germline. The rearrangement uses TRBV5-1 and TRBJ2-1; 9 bases line up with TRBD1. This CDR3 contains 15 residues. Germline values: CDR1 SGHRS, CDR2 YFSETQ. For the CDR3, the DNA is TGCGCCAGCAGTCGCACAGGGGGCCCCTACAATGAGCAGTTATTC. Amino acids: CASSRTGGPYNEQLF.

This clonotype has only a few counts. Without the conserved terminal phenylalanine or tryptophan, this CDR3 likely stems from a read error. V usage is TRBV4-2 and J usage is TRBJ2-1; 12 nucleotides agree with TRBD2. The CDR3 covers 17 residues. From germline, CDR1 is LGHNA and CDR2 YNFKEQ. Here the CDR3 reads CASSQDSSGGAYNEQFS. Written as DNA, the CDR3 is TGTGCCAGTAGCCAAGATTCTAGCGGGGGGGCTTACAATGAGCAGTTCTCA.

On this clonotype: This could be a read error, since a much larger clone is one nucleotide away. The chain carries TRBV5-1 and TRBJ1-1; possible D gene TRBD1, 5 bases. The CDR3 is 15 amino acids. CDR1 and CDR2 (germline): SGHRS, YFSETQ. The V and J ends lost 4 bases and 4 bases respectively, with 17 bases between them. CDR3 in amino acids: CASSELQEASTEAFF. The CDR3 bases are TGCGCCAGCAGCGAACTACAGGAGGCGAGCACTGAAGCTTTCTTT.

The chain couples TRBV6-5 to TRBJ1-5; 8 bases agree with TRBD1. The CDR3 spans 15 residues. Per the germline V gene, CDR1 is MNHEY and CDR2 is SVGAGI. CDR3 in DNA: TGTGCTATCAGTTACAGTGGACAGGGTAGTAAGCCCCAGCATTTT. This gives the protein CAISYSGQGSKPQHF.

This clonotype has a handful of counts. The V gene is TRBV20-1, the J gene TRBJ2-3; D might be TRBD1 (5 bases). Germline V lookup: CDR1 DFQATT, CDR2 SNEGSKA (reference sequence). With 7 bases removed from V and 2 bases from J, the gap between germline ends came to 16 bases. CDR3 size: 14 residues. The CDR3 reads CSVPRDRFTDTQYF. For the CDR3, the DNA is TGCAGTGTTCCACGTGACAGATTCACAGATACGCAGTATTTT.

A remark on this clonotype: No conserved phenylalanine or tryptophan ends this CDR3, so it is likely a read error. The rearrangement links TRBV11-2 to TRBJ2-3, with D possibly TRBD2 on 5 matching bases. The CDR3 extends over 15 amino acids. The germline gives CDR1 SGHAT, CDR2 FQNNGV. CDR3 protein: CASNLDRGRRDTQYS. Here the CDR3 DNA reads TGTGCCAGCAACTTAGACCGGGGTAGAAGAGATACGCAGTATTCT.

This clonotype was found once. The DNA is left out, because the CDR3 cannot be placed on it with certainty; the CDR3 is given as TCRdb lists it. The chain recombines TRBV20-1 with TRBJ2-2; the D call of TRBD1 is as the table states it, not checked on the DNA. The CDR3 sequence runs 16 residues, both termini included. Germline V lookup: CDR1 DFQATT, CDR2 SNEGSKA (reference sequence). The CDR3 sequence: CSARPTTGGHRGAVFF.

A word on this clonotype: The conserved phenylalanine or tryptophan is not found at the CDR3 terminus, so this likely reflects a read error. The chain is built from TRBV20-1 and TRBJ2-5; D is uncertain. V was cut by 5 bases and J by 8 bases, with 18 bases left in between. There are 13 residues in the CDR3. Per the germline V gene, CDR1 is DFQATT and CDR2 is SNEGSKA (reference sequence). In DNA, the CDR3 is TGCAGTGCTGTAGACCCGGGCATGGAAACCCAGTACCTC. Translating gives CSAVDPGMETQYL.

Turning to this clonotype: An end of the junction differs from the germline gene, which may be a read error. V usage is TRBV11-2 and J usage is TRBJ2-5; a weak D match, TRBD1 (6 bases). Germline V gives CDR1 SGHAT, CDR2 FQNNGV. CDR3 length equals 15 residues. This chain's CDR3 is CSSSLNWGQQETQYF. The CDR3 coding sequence is TGCTCCAGCAGCTTGAACTGGGGGCAACAAGAGACCCAGTACTTC.

As to this clonotype: No conserved phenylalanine or tryptophan ends this CDR3, so it is likely a read error. The limits of the CDR3 on the DNA are not certain, so only TCRdb's listed CDR3 is given. The chain uses TRBV11-2 and TRBJ1-6; the table's D call, TRBD1, was not checked against the DNA. The CDR3 length equals 15 residues, ends included. CDR1 SGHAT and CDR2 FQNNGV come from the germline V gene. CDR3 protein: CASSLGGDNNSPLQY.

The genes are TRBV6-1 and TRBJ2-1; TRBD2 aligns across 14 bases. The junction had 14 bases not matched to a gene; V was cut back by 10 bases and J by 9 bases. CDR1 and CDR2 (germline): MNHNS, SASEGT. CDR3 length: 16 residues. The CDR3: CAIRQGLAGVTGEQFF. DNA of the CDR3: TGTGCCATCAGACAGGGACTAGCGGGAGTCACGGGTGAGCAGTTCTTC.